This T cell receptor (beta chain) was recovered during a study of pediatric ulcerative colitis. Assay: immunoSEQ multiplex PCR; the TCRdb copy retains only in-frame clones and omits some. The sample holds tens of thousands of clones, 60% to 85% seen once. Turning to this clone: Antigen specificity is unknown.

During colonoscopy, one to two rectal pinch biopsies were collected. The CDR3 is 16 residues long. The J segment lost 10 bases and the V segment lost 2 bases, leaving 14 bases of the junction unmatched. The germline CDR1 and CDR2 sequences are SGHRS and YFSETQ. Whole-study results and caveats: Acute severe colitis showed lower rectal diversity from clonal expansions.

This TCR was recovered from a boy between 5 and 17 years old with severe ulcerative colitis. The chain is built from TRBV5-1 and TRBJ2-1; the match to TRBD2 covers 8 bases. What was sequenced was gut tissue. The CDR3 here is CASSFTSGTSGGEQFF. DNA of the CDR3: TGCGCCAGCAGCTTTACGTCCGGGACTAGTGGGGGAGAGCAGTTCTTC.